The present T cell receptor (beta chain) was sequenced within a study of molecular identifiers for immune sequencing clone quantification. Study observations and caveats: Spiked Jurkat TCR RNA equal to one cell could reportedly be picked out among one million naive cells. Clones exceeding 20 RNA copies carried over 97% of effector molecules but under 1% of naive-cell molecules.

This clonotype turned up a few times. The antigen is not known. TCRdb itself ran the PCR reads through MiXCR, one entry per CDR3 protein. The sample records some 35,000 distinct CDR3 sequences, about a fifth being singletons. This CDR3 has 17 residues. The V and J ends lost 5 bases and 8 bases, in that order; junction bases with no gene match: 13. Germline V lookup: CDR1 SGHNT, CDR2 YYREEE (reference sequence). Using 10%, 30% or 50% RNA, naive CD8 libraries were derived from roughly 20,000 to 1,000,000 sorted cells. The authors sorted naive CD8 T cells as CD8+CD4-CCR7+CD45RA+. The gene calls are TRBV5-4 and TRBJ2-1; TRBD2 matches at 13 bases. The TCR sequence derives from a human donor in good health. Some libraries in this study had Jurkat cell RNA spiked in. The sequencing sample was made of naive CD8+ T cells from blood, with Jurkat cell RNA spiked in. The subset: FACS-sorted CD8+CD4-CCR7+CD45RA+ naive T cells. The CDR3 DNA sequence: TGTGCCAGCAGATCTTTTGCCGGGACTAGCGGGGTAGATGAGCAGTTCTTC. This codes for CASRSFAGTSGVDEQFF. The entire variable domain, with the rest obtained from reference TRBV5-4 and TRBJ2-1, is as follows: ETGVTQSPTHLIKTRGQQVTLRCSSQSGHNTVSWYQQALGQGPQFIFQYYREEENGRGNFPPRFSGLQFPNYSSELNVNALELDDSALYLCASRSFAGTSGVDEQFFGPGTRLTVL.